This entry concerns a single T cell receptor (beta chain). The V end lost 2 bases, the J end lost 3 bases, and 11 bases lay between the germline ends. CDR3 length: 15 residues. Germline V CDR1 and CDR2: SGHKS, YYEKEE (reference sequence). The source of the sample is a study of blood T cell repertoires in COVID-19. Some clones are missing from TCRdb's copy, which holds only in-frame ones; the method was immunoSEQ multiplex PCR. Here the sample spans about 250,000 clones, approximately 90% being singletons. This chain links TRBV5-5 with TRBJ1-4, with D possibly being TRBD1 (6 bases). The receptor comes from a man between 35 and 55 years old who had recovered from COVID-19. The sequenced sample consisted of PBMCs or T cells enriched from blood (not recorded which). CDR3 sequence: CASSFPEGANEKLFF. The CDR3 DNA reads TGTGCCAGCAGCTTCCCTGAGGGGGCTAATGAAAAACTGTTTTTT.